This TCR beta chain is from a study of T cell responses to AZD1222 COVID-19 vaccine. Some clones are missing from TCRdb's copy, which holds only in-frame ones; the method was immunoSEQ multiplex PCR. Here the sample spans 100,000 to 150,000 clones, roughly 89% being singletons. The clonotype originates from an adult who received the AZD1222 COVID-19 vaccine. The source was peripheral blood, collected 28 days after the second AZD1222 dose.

CDR3 bases: TGTGCCAGCAGCCCCCCCGGGGGTGGCGAGCAGTACTTC. This gives the protein CASSPPGGGEQYF. This rearrangement joins TRBV7-9 to TRBJ2-7; D possibly corresponds to TRBD2 (6 bases). Trimming removed 5 bases from V and 6 bases from J, with 14 bases in between. This CDR3 has 13 residues. CDR1 and CDR2 from the germline V gene are SEHNR and FQNEAQ (reference sequence).